The 21 T cell receptor beta chains presented below share a single source sample, sequenced in a study of cytomegalovirus exposure and HLA in healthy donors. PCR used 60 Vbeta primers and 13 Jbeta primers. Measured with immunoSEQ multiplex PCR; TCRdb has only the in-frame clones, and not every one. The table lists 120,000 or so clones, 78% of them singletons. Sequenced material: PBMCs. The receptors were sampled from a woman aged 40 to 55 in good health and CMV-seronegative.

The chain links TRBV4-2 to TRBJ2-1; TRBD2 matches 13 bases. The CDR3 spans 16 residues. Germline V gives CDR1 LGHNA, CDR2 YNFKEQ. V lost 4 bases, J lost 9 bases, and 9 bases stayed unmatched. DNA for the CDR3: TGTGCCAGCAGCCCCCGACTAGCGGGGGGTCCCGCTGAGCAGTTCTTC. This encodes CASSPRLAGGPAEQFF.

DNA for the CDR3: TGTGCCAGCAGTACAGGGTCTGGAAACACCATATATTTT. It is translated as CASSTGSGNTIYF. This chain links TRBV28 with TRBJ1-3; possible D gene TRBD1, 6 bases. V shed 5 bases and J shed 1 base, with 6 bases lying between them. Germline V CDR1 and CDR2: MDHEN, SYDVKM. This CDR3 contains 13 residues.

This chain connects TRBV28 to TRBJ1-2; 7 positions agree with TRBD1. CDR1 MDHEN and CDR2 SYDVKM come from the germline V gene. Germline trimming cut 3 bases from V and 4 bases from J; bases unmatched to any gene: 5. The CDR3 runs 14 residues. Written as DNA, the CDR3 is TGTGCCAGCAGTTTGAGGGGGCCCGTCTATGGCTACACCTTC. As protein: CASSLRGPVYGYTF.

This clone was detected a few times. The chain has TRBV9 and TRBJ2-4; possible D gene TRBD2, 5 bases. V lost 0 bases to trimming and J lost 7 bases, with 14 bases between them. There are 15 residues in the CDR3. The germline gives CDR1 SGDLS, CDR2 YYNGEE. CDR3: CASSVGVKGGNIQYF. The CDR3 nucleotides are TGTGCCAGCAGCGTAGGGGTGAAGGGCGGGAACATTCAGTACTTC.

The V and J genes are TRBV10-1 and TRBJ1-1, with D unclear. CDR1 WNHNN and CDR2 SYGVQD come from the germline V gene (reference sequence). V shed 4 bases and J shed 1 base, with 7 bases lying between them. The CDR3 consists of 13 residues. Here the CDR3 DNA reads TGCGCCAGCAGTGCGATCAGGAACACTGAAGCTTTCTTT. Its protein product is CASSAIRNTEAFF.

This chain links TRBV19 with TRBJ1-2; D possibly corresponds to TRBD1 (5 bases). CDR3 size: 14 residues. Germline lookup yields CDR1 LNHDA and CDR2 SQIVND (reference sequence). V gave up 8 bases and J gave up 3 bases, with 16 bases separating them. CDR3 loop: CASSRSQGDYGYTF. CDR3 DNA sequence: TGTGCCAGTTCTAGGAGTCAGGGTGACTATGGCTACACCTTC.

V and J are TRBV11-2 and TRBJ1-1; possible D gene TRBD1, 6 bases. V was cut by 6 bases and J by 1 base, with 15 bases left in between. This CDR3 is 15 amino acids long. Germline loops: CDR1 SGHAT, CDR2 FQNNGV. CDR3 protein: CASRQTGPANTEAFF. CDR3 nucleotides: TGTGCCAGCAGGCAAACAGGGCCAGCGAACACTGAAGCTTTCTTT.

This chain connects TRBV7-9 to TRBJ1-2; 7 bases line up with TRBD1. Germline assignment: CDR1 SEHNR and CDR2 FQNEAQ (reference sequence). The CDR3 covers 16 residues. Trimming at V came to 1 base and at J to 3 bases, leaving 8 bases not matched to a gene. CDR3 nucleotide sequence: TGTGCCAGCAGCTTAGTGATGTACAGGGGAGACTATGGCTACACCTTC. This codes for CASSLVMYRGDYGYTF.

In this sample, this clone turned up a few times. At one boundary the junction diverges from the germline segment, which might be a read error. The chain joins TRBV7-9 to TRBJ2-7; 9 nucleotides align to TRBD2. Looked up from germline, CDR1 is SEHNR and CDR2 is FQNEAQ (reference sequence). This CDR3 contains 16 residues. The CDR3, as DNA: TGTTCCAGCAGCTTAGCGCCTAGCGGGAACGTCTACGAGCAGTACTTC. Translation: CSSSLAPSGNVYEQYF. Supplemented by reference TRBV7-9 and TRBJ2-7, the full variable domain reads DTGVSQNPRHKITKRGQNVTFRCDPISEHNRLYWYRQTLGQGPEFLTYFQNEAQLEKSRLLSDRFSAERPKGSFSTLEIQRTEQGDSAMYLCSSSLAPSGNVYEQYFGPGTRLTVT.

The table lists this clone with a few counts. The V call is TRBV5-1, the J call TRBJ2-1; tentatively, D is TRBD1 (6 bases). Per the germline V gene, CDR1 is SGHRS and CDR2 is YFSETQ. This CDR3 has 17 residues. V was trimmed by 0 bases and J by 6 bases, leaving 19 bases between them. CDR3 region: CASSLARFTGTSNEQFF. The CDR3 nucleotides are TGCGCCAGCAGCTTGGCGAGGTTTACAGGGACCTCCAATGAGCAGTTCTTC.

This chain joins TRBV4-2 and TRBJ2-5; weak D call: TRBD2 (6 bases). Between the trimmed V and J ends, which lost 3 bases and 4 bases, there was a span of 15 bases. Germline assignment: CDR1 LGHNA and CDR2 YNFKEQ. The CDR3 contains 15 residues. The CDR3 DNA reads TGTGCCAGCAGCCAGGGGACTGGCGTCGGAGAGACCCAGTACTTC. This codes for CASSQGTGVGETQYF.

The V call is TRBV28, the J call TRBJ2-7; 14 bases align to TRBD2. CDR1 MDHEN and CDR2 SYDVKM come from the germline V gene. CDR3 size: 17 residues. V lost 7 bases, J lost 1 base, and 9 bases stayed unmatched. CDR3 nucleotide sequence: TGTGCCAGCACAACACGGGGACTAGCGGGAGTATCCTACGAGCAGTACTTC. Amino acids: CASTTRGLAGVSYEQYF.

The table lists this clone with a few counts. The chain employs TRBV5-1 and TRBJ2-7; TRBD1 agrees at 8 bases. The CDR3 runs to 14 residues. From germline, CDR1 is SGHRS and CDR2 YFSETQ. V shed 1 base and J 2 bases; nucleotides not matched to a gene: 2. The CDR3 sequence is CASSLIQGAYEQYF. The CDR3 region has the DNA TGCGCCAGCAGCTTGATACAGGGGGCCTACGAGCAGTACTTC.

This clone was found a few times. The V call is TRBV13, the J call TRBJ1-5; D not certain. There are 15 residues in the CDR3. Looked up from germline, CDR1 is PRHDT and CDR2 is FYEKMQ (reference sequence). Trimming stripped 0 bases from V and 0 bases from J, with 6 bases between. CDR3 DNA: TGTGCCAGCAGCTTAGGGAGGGATAGCAATCAGCCCCAGCATTTT. Translated, it gives CASSLGRDSNQPQHF.

Only a few counts were recorded for this clone. The rearrangement uses TRBV5-4 and TRBJ2-1, with TRBD2 matching over 10 bases. This CDR3 contains 15 residues. From germline, CDR1 is SGHNT and CDR2 YYREEE (reference sequence). The J segment lost 3 bases and the V segment lost 4 bases, leaving 4 bases of the junction unmatched. The CDR3 bases are TGTGCCAGCAGCCCCGGACTAGCGGTCTACAATGAGCAGTTCTTC. Encoded protein: CASSPGLAVYNEQFF.

This clone was found a few times. The rearrangement joins TRBV25-1 to TRBJ2-7; D gene unclear. The V end was cut by 4 bases, the J end by 0 bases, with 10 bases between. Germline CDR1 MGHDK, CDR2 SYGVNS. This CDR3 region has 14 residues. CDR3 coding DNA: TGTGCCAGCAGTGCCCAGTTCCACTCCTACGAGCAGTACTTC. It translates to CASSAQFHSYEQYF.

Written as DNA, the CDR3 is TGTGCCACCAGCACCAGACAGGGAGTACCCTACGAGCAGTACTTC. Its protein product is CATSTRQGVPYEQYF. The genes are TRBV15 and TRBJ2-7, with TRBD1 identical over 7 bases. Germline V CDR1 and CDR2: LNHNV, YYDKDF (reference sequence). V was pared by 4 bases and J by 2 bases, with 8 bases of the junction left unmatched. The CDR3 runs 15 residues.

The rearrangement joins TRBV28 to TRBJ1-2, with D possibly being TRBD1 (6 bases). Germline assignment: CDR1 MDHEN and CDR2 SYDVKM. V lost 2 bases, J lost 7 bases, and 23 bases lay in between. This CDR3 has 17 amino acids. In nucleotides, the CDR3 is TGTGCCAGCAGTTTACTAAGCCCTCGACAGGCCATAGGTGGCTACACCTTC. Residues: CASSLLSPRQAIGGYTF.

V is TRBV18 and J is TRBJ2-7, with 13 positions matching TRBD2. The junction had 7 bases not matched to a gene; V was cut back by 2 bases and J by 3 bases. The germline CDR1 and CDR2 sequences are KGHSH and LQKENI. This CDR3 is built from 17 residues. CDR3 DNA sequence: TGTGCCAGCTCACCAGGGACTAGCGGGATGACGGTCTACGAGCAGTACTTC. Protein product: CASSPGTSGMTVYEQYF.

This chain uses TRBV28 with TRBJ1-1; no definite D call. CDR1 is MDHEN, CDR2 SYDVKM, per germline. The CDR3 runs 17 residues. Between the trimmed V and J ends, which lost 4 bases and 0 bases, there was a span of 18 bases. The CDR3 nucleotides read TGTGCCAGCAGTTACCTCGGGAGGAGAGCCATGAACACTGAAGCTTTCTTT. Translation: CASSYLGRRAMNTEAFF.

The chain couples TRBV11-1 to TRBJ1-5, with 9 bases lining up with TRBD1. The CDR3 is 15 amino acids. V was pared by 5 bases and J by 4 bases, with 6 bases of the junction left unmatched. In germline, CDR1 is SGHAT, CDR2 FQDESV (reference sequence). CDR3 nucleotide sequence: TGTGCCAGCAGCCCCGGGACAGGGTCGAATCAGCCCCAGCATTTT. Amino acid sequence: CASSPGTGSNQPQHF.